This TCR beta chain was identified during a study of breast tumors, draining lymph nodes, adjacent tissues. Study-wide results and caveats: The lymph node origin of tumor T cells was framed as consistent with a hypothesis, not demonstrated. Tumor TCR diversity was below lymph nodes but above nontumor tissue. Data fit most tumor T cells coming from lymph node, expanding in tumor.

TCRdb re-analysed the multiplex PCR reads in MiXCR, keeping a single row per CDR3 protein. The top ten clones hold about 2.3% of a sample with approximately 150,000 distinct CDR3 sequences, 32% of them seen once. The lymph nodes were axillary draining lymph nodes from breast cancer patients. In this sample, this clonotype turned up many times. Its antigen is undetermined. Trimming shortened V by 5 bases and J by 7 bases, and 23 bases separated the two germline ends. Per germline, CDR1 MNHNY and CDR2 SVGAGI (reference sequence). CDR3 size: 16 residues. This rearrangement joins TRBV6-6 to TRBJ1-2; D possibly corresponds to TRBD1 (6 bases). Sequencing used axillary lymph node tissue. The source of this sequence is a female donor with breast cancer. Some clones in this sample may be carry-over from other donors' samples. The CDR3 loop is CASSPEGGPFAGGYTF. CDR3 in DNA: TGTGCCAGCAGTCCGGAAGGGGGGCCTTTTGCGGGTGGCTACACCTTC.